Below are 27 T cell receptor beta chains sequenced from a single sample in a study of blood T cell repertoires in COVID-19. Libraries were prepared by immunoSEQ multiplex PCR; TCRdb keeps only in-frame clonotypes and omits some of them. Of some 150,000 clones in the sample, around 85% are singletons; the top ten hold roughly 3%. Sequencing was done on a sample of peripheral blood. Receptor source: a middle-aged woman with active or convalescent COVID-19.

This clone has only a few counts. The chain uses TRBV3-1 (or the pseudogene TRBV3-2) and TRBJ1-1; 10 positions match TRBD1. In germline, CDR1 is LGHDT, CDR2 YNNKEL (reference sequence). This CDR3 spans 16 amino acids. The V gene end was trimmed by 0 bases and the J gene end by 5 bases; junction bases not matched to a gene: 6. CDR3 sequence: CASSQDRGTGVTEAFF. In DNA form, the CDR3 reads TGTGCCAGCAGCCAAGATCGTGGGACAGGGGTGACTGAAGCTTTCTTT.

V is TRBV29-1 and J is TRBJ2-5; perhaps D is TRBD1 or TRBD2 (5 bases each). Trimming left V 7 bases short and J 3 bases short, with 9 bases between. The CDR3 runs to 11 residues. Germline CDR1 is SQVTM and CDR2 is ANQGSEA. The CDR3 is CSGGYKETQYF. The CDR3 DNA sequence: TGCAGCGGGGGGTACAAAGAGACCCAGTACTTC.

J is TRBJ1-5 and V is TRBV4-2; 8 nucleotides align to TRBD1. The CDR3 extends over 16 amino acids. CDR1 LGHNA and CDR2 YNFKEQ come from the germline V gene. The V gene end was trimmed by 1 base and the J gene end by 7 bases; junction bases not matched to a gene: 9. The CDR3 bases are TGTGCCAGCAGCCAAGCCCCAGGGGGCGCAGAACAGCCCCAGCATTTT. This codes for CASSQAPGGAEQPQHF.

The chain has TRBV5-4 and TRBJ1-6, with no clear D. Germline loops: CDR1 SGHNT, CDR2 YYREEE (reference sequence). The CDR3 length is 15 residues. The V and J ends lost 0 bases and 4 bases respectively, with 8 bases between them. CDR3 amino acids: CASSLGSGYNSPLHF. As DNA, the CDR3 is TGTGCCAGCAGCTTGGGATCAGGTTATAATTCACCCCTCCACTTT. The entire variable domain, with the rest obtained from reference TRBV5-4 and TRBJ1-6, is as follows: ETGVTQSPTHLIKTRGQQVTLRCSSQSGHNTVSWYQQALGQGPQFIFQYYREEENGRGNFPPRFSGLQFPNYSSELNVNALELDDSALYLCASSLGSGYNSPLHFGNGTRLTVT.

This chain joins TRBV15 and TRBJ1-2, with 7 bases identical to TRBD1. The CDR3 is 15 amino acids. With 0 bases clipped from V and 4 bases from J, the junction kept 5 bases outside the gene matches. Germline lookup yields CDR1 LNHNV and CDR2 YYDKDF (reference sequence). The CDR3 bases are TGTGCCACCAGCAGAGAAGGAGGGGGCGCCTATGGCTACACCTTC. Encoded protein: CATSREGGGAYGYTF.

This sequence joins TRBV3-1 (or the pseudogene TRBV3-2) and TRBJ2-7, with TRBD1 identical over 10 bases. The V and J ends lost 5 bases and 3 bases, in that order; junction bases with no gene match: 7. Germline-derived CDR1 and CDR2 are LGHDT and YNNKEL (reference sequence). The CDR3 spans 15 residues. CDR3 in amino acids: CASSWGQGPLYEQYF. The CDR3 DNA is TGTGCCAGCAGCTGGGGACAGGGGCCCCTCTACGAGCAGTACTTC.

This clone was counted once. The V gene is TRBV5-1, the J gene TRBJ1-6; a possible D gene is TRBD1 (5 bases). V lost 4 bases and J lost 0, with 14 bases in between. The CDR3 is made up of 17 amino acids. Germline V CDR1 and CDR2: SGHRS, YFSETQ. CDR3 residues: CASSQDSGISYNSPLHF. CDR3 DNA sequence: TGCGCCAGCAGCCAAGACTCAGGGATCTCCTATAATTCACCCCTCCACTTT.

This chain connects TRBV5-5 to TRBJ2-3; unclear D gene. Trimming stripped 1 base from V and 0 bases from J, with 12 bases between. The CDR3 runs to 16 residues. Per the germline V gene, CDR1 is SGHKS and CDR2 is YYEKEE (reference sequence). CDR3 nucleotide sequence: TGTGCCAGCAGCTTGCCGCTATCCGAAAGCACAGATACGCAGTATTTT. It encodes CASSLPLSESTDTQYF.

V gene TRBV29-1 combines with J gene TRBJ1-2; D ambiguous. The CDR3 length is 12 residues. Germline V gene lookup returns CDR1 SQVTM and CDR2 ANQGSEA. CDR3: CTAQDSRYGYTF. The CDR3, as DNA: TGCACCGCCCAGGACTCACGCTATGGCTACACCTTC.

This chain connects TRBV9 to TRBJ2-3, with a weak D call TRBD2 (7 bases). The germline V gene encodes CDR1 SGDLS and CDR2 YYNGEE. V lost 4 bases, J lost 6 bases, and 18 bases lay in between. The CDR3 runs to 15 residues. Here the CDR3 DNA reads TGTGCCAGCAGCCCGATGGCGGGGGCAGGGGATACGCAGTATTTT. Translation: CASSPMAGAGDTQYF.

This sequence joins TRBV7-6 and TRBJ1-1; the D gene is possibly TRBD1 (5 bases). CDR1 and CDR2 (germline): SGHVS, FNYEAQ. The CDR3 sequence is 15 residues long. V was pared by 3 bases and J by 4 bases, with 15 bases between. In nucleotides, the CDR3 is TGTGCCAGCAGCTTCCTCTCAAGGGGCGGCACTGAAGCTTTCTTT. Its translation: CASSFLSRGGTEAFF.

Written as DNA, the CDR3 is TGTGCCAGCAGCTCGGGACAGAGAAGCACAGATACGCAGTATTTT. Translated: CASSSGQRSTDTQYF. The rearrangement uses TRBV28 and TRBJ2-3, with 7 bases fitting TRBD1. From germline, CDR1 is MDHEN and CDR2 SYDVKM. With 6 bases clipped from V and 0 bases from J, the junction kept 6 bases outside the gene matches. This CDR3 contains 15 residues. Full variable domain (remainder filled in from reference TRBV28 and TRBJ2-3): DVKVTQSSRYLVKRTGEKVFLECVQDMDHENMFWYRQDPGLGLRLIYFSYDVKMKEKGDIPEGYSVSREKKERFSLILESASTNQTSMYLCASSSGQRSTDTQYFGPGTRLTVL.

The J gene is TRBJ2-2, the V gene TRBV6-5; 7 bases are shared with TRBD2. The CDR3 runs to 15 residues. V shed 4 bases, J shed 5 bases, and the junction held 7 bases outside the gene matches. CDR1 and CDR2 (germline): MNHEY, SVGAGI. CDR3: CASSWRTRGTGELFF. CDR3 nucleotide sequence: TGTGCCAGCAGTTGGAGGACTAGGGGAACCGGGGAGCTGTTTTTT.

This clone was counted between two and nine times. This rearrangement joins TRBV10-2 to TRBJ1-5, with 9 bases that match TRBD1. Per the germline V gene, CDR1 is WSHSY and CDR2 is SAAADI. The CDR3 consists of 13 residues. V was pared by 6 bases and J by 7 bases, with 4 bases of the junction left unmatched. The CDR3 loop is CASSATGGQPQHF. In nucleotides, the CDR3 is TGCGCCAGCAGCGCTACAGGGGGCCAGCCCCAGCATTTT.

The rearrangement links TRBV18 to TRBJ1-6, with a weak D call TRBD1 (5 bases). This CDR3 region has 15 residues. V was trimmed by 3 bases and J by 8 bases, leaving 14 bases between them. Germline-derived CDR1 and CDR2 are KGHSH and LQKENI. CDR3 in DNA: TGTGCCAGCTCACCCAGGGAAGCCCTAGATTCACCCCTCCACTTT. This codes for CASSPREALDSPLHF.

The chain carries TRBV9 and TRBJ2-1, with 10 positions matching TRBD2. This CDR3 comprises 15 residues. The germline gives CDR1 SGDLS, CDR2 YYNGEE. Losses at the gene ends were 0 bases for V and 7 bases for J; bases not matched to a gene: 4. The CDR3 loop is CASSVDSGRRNEQFF. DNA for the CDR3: TGTGCCAGCAGCGTAGATAGCGGGAGGCGGAATGAGCAGTTCTTC.

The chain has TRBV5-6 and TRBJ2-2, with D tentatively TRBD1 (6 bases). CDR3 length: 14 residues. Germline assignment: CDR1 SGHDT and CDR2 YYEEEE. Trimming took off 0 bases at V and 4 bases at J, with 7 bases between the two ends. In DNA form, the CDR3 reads TGTGCCAGCAGCTTGGACAGGGCCACCGGGGAGCTGTTTTTT. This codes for CASSLDRATGELFF. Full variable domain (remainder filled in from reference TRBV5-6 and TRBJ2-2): DAGVTQSPTHLIKTRGQQVTLRCSPKSGHDTVSWYQQALGQGPQFIFQYYEEEERQRGNFPDRFSGHQFPNYSSELNVNALLLGDSALYLCASSLDRATGELFFGEGSRLTVL.

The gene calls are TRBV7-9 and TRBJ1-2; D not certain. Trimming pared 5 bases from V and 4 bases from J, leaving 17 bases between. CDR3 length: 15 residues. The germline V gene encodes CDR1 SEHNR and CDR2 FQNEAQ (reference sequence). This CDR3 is CASSPSAGNGYGYTF. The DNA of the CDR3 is TGTGCCAGCAGCCCGAGTGCGGGGAACGGCTATGGCTACACCTTC.

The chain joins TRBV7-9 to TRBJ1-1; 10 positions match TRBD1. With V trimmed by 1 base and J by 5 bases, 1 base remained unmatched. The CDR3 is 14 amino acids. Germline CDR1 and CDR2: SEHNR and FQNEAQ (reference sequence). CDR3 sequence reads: CASSLEGQGTEAFF. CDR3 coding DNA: TGTGCCAGCAGCTTAGAGGGACAGGGGACTGAAGCTTTCTTT.

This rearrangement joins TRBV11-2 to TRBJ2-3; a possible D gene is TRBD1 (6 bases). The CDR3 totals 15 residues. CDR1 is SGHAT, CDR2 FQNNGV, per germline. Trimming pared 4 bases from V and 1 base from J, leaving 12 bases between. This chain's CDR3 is CASSSGTFRTDTQYF. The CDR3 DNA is TGTGCCAGCAGCTCCGGGACATTTCGCACAGATACGCAGTATTTT.

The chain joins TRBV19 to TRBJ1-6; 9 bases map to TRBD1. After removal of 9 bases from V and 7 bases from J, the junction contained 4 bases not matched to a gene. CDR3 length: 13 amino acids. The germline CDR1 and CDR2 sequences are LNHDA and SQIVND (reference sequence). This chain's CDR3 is CASSGTGNSPLHF. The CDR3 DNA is TGTGCCAGCTCCGGGACAGGGAATTCACCCCTCCACTTT.

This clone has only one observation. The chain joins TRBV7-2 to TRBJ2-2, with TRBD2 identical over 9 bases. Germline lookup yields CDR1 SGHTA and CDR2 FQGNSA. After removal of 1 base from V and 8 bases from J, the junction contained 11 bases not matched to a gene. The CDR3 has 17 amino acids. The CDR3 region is CASSLVAGGPSGGELFF. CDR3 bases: TGTGCCAGCAGCTTAGTGGCGGGAGGGCCCTCGGGAGGGGAGCTGTTTTTT.

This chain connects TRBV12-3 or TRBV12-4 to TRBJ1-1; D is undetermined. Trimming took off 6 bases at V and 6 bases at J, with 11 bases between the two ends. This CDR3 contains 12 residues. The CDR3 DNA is TGTGCCAGCAGCTCTACAGTATCTGAAGCTTTCTTT. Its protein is CASSSTVSEAFF.

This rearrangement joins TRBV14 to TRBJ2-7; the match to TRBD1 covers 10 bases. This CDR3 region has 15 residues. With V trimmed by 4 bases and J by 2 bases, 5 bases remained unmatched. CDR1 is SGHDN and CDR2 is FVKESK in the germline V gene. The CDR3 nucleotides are TGTGCCAGCAGCCGCCACGGGACAGGGGCCTACGAGCAGTACTTC. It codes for CASSRHGTGAYEQYF.

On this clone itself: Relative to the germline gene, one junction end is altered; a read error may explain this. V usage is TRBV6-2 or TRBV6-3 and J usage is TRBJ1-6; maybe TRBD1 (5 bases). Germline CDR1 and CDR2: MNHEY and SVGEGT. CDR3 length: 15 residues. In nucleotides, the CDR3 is TGTGCCAGCAGTTACTCGGGCGGGACCCCTTCATCCCTCCACTTT. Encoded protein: CASSYSGGTPSSLHF.

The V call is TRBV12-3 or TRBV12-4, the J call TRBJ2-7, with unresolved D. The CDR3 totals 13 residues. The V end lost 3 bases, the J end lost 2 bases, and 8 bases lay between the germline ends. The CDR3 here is CASSLGATYEQYF. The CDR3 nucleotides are TGTGCCAGCAGTTTGGGCGCCACCTACGAGCAGTACTTC.

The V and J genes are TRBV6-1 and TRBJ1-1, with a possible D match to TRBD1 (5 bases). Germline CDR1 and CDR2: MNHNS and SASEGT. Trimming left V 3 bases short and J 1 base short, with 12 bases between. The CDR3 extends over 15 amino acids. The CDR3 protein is CASSEGGASNTEAFF. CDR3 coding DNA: TGTGCCAGCAGTGAGGGAGGGGCCTCGAACACTGAAGCTTTCTTT.